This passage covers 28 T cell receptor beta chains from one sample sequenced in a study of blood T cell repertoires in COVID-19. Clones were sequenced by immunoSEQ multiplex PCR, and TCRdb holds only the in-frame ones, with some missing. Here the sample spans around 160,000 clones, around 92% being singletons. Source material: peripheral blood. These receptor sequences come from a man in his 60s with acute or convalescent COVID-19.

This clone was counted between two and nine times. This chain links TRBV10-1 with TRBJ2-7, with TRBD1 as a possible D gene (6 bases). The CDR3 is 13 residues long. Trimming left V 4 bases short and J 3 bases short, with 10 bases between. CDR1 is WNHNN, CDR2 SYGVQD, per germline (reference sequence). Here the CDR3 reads CASSGDNGYEQYF. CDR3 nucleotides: TGCGCCAGCAGTGGGGACAACGGCTACGAGCAGTACTTC.

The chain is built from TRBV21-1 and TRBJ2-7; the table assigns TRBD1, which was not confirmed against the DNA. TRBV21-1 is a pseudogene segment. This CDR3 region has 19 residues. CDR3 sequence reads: CASSKYCVSDGKQQAEQYF. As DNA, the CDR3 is TGTGCCAGCAGCAAATATTGTGTTTCGGACGGAAAGCAACAGGCCGAGCAGTACTTC.

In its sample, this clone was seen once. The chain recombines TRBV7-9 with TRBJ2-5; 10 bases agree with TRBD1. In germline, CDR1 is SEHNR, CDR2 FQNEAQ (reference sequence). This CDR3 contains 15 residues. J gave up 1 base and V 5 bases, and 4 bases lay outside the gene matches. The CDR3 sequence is CASSVDRGLQETQYF. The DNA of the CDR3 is TGTGCCAGCAGCGTCGACAGGGGGCTCCAAGAGACCCAGTACTTC.

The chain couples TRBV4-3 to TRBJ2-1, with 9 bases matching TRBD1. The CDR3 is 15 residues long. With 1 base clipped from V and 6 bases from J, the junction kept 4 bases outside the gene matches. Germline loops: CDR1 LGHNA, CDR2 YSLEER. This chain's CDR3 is CASSQGTGDVNEQFF. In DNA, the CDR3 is TGCGCCAGCAGCCAAGGGACAGGGGATGTCAATGAGCAGTTCTTC.

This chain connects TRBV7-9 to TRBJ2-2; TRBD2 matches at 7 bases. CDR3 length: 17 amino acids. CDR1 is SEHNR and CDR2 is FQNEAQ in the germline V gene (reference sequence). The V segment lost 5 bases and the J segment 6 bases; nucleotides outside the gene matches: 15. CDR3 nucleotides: TGTGCCAGCAGCCGATCCCTGGGCCAAAGCGGGGCCGGGGAGCTGTTTTTT. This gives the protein CASSRSLGQSGAGELFF.

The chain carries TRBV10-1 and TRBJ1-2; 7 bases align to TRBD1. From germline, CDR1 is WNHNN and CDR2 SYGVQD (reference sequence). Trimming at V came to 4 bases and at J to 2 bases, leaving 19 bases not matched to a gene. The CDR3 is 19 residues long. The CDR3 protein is CASSGALRTGKGLNYGYTF. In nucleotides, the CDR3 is TGCGCCAGCAGTGGAGCTCTTCGGACAGGAAAAGGGTTAAACTATGGCTACACCTTC.

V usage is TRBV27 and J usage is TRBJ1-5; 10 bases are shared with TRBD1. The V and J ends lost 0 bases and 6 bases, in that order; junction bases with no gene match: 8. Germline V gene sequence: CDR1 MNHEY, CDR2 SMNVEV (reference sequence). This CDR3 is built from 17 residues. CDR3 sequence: CASSLSIGQGGSQPQHF. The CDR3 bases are TGTGCCAGCAGTTTATCGATCGGACAGGGGGGATCTCAGCCCCAGCATTTT.

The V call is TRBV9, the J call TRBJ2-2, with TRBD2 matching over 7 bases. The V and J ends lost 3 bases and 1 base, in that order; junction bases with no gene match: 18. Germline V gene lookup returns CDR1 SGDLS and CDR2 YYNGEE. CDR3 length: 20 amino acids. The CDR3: CASSDTSQREKAGNTGELFF. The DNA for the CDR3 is TGTGCCAGCAGCGACACTTCGCAGCGGGAAAAGGCTGGGAACACCGGGGAGCTGTTTTTT.

The CDR3 nucleotides are TGTGCCAGCAGCCTGGGACAGATGAACACTGAAGCTTTCTTT. Residues: CASSLGQMNTEAFF. The chain uses TRBV3-1 (or the pseudogene TRBV3-2) and TRBJ1-1; 7 bases are a match to TRBD1. Germline V gene data show CDR1 as LGHDT and CDR2 as YNNKEL (reference sequence). This CDR3 region has 14 residues. With V trimmed by 4 bases and J by 0 bases, 2 bases remained unmatched.

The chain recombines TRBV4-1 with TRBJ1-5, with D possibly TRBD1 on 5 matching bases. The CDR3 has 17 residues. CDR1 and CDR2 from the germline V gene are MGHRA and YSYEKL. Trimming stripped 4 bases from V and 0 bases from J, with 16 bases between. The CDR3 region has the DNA TGCGCCAGCAGCCCCAGGGCGGGACGGAGTAGCAATCAGCCCCAGCATTTT. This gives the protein CASSPRAGRSSNQPQHF.

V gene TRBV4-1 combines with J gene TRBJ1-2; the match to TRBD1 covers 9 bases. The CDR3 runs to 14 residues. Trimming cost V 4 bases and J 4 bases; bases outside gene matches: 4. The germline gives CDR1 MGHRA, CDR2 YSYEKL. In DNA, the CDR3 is TGCGCCAGCAGCCCCCAGACAGGGGGCTATGGCTACACCTTC. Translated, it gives CASSPQTGGYGYTF.

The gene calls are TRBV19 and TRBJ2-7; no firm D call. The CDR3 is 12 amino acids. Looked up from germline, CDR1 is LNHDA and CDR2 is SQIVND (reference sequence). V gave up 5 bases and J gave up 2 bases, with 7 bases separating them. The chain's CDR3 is CASSSQAYEQYF. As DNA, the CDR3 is TGTGCCAGTAGTTCCCAGGCCTACGAGCAGTACTTC.

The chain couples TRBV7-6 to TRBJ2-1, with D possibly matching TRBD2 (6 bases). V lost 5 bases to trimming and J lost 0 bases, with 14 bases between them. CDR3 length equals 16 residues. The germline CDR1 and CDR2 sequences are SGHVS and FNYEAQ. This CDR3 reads CASSRLGLISYNEQFF. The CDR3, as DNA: TGTGCCAGCAGCCGCCTGGGACTGATCTCCTACAATGAGCAGTTCTTC.

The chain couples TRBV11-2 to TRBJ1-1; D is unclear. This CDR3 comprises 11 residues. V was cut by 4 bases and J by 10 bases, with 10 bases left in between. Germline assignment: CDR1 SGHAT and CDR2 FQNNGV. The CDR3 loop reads CASSYLGGAFF. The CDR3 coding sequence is TGTGCCAGCAGCTACCTGGGAGGAGCTTTCTTT.

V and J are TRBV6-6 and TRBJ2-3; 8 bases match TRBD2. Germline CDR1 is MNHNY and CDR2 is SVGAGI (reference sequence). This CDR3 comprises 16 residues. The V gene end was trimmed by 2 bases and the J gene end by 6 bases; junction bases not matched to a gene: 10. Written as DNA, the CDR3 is TGTGCCAGCAGTTACGGCGCAGCGGGGGCGACGGATACGCAGTATTTT. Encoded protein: CASSYGAAGATDTQYF.

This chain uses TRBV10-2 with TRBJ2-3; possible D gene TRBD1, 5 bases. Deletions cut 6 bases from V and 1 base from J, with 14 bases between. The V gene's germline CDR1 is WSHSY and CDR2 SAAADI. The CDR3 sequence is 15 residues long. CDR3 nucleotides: TGCGCCAGCAGAGACACTATACAGGGCACAGATACGCAGTATTTT. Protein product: CASRDTIQGTDTQYF.

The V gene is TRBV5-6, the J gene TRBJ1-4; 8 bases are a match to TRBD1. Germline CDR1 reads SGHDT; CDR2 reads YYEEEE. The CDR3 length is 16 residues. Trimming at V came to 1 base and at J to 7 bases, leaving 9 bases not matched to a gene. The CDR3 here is CASSLFVRTGTEKLFF. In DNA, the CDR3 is TGTGCCAGCAGCTTGTTCGTCAGGACAGGGACTGAAAAACTGTTTTTT.

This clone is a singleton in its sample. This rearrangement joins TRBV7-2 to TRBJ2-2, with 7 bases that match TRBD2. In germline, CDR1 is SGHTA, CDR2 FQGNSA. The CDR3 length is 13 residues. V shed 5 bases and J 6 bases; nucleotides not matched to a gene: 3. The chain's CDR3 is CASSRTSSGELFF. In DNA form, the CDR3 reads TGTGCCAGCAGCCGGACTAGTTCCGGGGAGCTGTTTTTT.

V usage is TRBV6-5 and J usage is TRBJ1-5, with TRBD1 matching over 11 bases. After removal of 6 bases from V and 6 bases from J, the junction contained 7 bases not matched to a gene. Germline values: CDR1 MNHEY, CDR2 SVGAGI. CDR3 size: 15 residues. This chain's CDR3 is CASSKDRGHGQPQHF. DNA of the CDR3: TGTGCCAGCAGCAAGGACAGGGGGCATGGTCAGCCCCAGCATTTT.

The CDR3 reads CASSVVAGVDEQYF. In DNA form, the CDR3 reads TGTGCCAGCAGCGTAGTAGCGGGGGTAGACGAGCAGTACTTC. The chain combines TRBV9 with TRBJ2-7, with 9 positions matching TRBD2. Trimming removed 0 bases from V and 5 bases from J; junction bases left unmatched: 3. CDR3 length equals 14 residues. CDR1 and CDR2 (germline): SGDLS, YYNGEE.

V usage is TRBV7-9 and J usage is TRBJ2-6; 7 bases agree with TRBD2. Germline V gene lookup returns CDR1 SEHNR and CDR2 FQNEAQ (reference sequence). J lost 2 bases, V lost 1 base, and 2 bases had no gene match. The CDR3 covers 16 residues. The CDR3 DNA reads TGTGCCAGCAGCTTAGAGCGGGGTGCTGGGGCCAACGTCCTGACTTTC. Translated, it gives CASSLERGAGANVLTF. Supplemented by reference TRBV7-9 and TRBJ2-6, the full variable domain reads DTGVSQNPRHKITKRGQNVTFRCDPISEHNRLYWYRQTLGQGPEFLTYFQNEAQLEKSRLLSDRFSAERPKGSFSTLEIQRTEQGDSAMYLCASSLERGAGANVLTFGAGSRLTVL.

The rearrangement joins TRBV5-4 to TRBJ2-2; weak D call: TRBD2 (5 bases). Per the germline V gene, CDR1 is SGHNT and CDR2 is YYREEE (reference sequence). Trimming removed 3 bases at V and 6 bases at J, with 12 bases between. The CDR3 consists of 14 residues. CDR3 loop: CASSSTRGAGELFF. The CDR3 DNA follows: TGTGCCAGCAGCTCAACCCGGGGAGCCGGGGAGCTGTTTTTT.

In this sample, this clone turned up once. The CDR3 here is CATSSPFSFEQFF. CDR3 in DNA: TGTGCCACCAGCAGCCCCTTTAGTTTTGAGCAGTTCTTC. The V gene is TRBV15, the J gene TRBJ2-1; D remains unclear. V dropped 3 bases and J dropped 9 bases, with 12 bases sitting between them. CDR3 length: 13 residues. Germline CDR1 LNHNV, CDR2 YYDKDF (reference sequence).

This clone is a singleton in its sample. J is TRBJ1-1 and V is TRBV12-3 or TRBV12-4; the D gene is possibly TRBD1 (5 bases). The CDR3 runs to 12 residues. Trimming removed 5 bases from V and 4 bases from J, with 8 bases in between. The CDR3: CASSNGGTEAFF. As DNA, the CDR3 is TGTGCCAGCAGTAACGGGGGCACTGAAGCTTTCTTT.

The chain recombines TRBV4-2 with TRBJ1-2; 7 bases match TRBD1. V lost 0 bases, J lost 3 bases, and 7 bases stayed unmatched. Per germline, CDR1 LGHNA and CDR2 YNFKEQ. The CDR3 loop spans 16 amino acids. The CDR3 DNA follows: TGTGCCAGCAGCCAAGATGGAGGCAGGGGGGACTATGGCTACACCTTC. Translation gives CASSQDGGRGDYGYTF.

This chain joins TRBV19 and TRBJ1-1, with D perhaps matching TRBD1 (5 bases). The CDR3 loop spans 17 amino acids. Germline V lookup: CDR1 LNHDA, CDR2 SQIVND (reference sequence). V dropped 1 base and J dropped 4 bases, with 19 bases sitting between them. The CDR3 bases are TGTGCCAGTAGTATAGGGTCGCCGCTGGGGCTGGGCACTGAAGCTTTCTTT. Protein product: CASSIGSPLGLGTEAFF.

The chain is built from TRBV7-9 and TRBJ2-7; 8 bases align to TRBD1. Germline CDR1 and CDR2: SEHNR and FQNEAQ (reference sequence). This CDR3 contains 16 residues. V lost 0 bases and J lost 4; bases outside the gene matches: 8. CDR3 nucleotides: TGTGCCAGCAGCTTAGCGGGGACAGGACCGAATTACGAGCAGTACTTC. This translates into CASSLAGTGPNYEQYF.

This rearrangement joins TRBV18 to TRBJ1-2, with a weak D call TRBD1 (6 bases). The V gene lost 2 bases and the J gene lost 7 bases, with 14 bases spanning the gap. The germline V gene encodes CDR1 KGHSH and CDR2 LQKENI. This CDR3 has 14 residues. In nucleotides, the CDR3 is TGTGCCAGCTCACCAAGCGAGGACAGTCGTGGCTACACCTTC. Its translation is CASSPSEDSRGYTF.